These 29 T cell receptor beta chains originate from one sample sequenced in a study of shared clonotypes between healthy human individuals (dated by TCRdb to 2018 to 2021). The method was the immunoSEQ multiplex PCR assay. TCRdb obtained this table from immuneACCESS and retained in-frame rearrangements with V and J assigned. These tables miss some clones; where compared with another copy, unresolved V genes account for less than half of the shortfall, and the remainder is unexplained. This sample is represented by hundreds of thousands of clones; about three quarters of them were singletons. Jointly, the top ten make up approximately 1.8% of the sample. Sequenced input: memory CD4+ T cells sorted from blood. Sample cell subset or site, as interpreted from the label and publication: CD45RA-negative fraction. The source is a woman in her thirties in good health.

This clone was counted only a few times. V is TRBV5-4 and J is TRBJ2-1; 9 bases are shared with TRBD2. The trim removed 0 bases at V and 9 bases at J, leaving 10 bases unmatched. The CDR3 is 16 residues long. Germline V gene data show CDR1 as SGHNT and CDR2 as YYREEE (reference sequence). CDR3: CASSLGGLAGESEQFF. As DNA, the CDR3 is TGTGCCAGCAGCTTGGGGGGATTAGCGGGAGAGAGTGAGCAGTTCTTC.

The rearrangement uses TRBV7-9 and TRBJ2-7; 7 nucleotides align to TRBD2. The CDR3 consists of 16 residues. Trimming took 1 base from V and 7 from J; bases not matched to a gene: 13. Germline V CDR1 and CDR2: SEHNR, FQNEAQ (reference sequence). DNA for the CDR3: TGTGCCAGCAGCTTAGGGTGGGGCGGGAGAACAGGAGAGCAGTACTTC. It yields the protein CASSLGWGGRTGEQYF.

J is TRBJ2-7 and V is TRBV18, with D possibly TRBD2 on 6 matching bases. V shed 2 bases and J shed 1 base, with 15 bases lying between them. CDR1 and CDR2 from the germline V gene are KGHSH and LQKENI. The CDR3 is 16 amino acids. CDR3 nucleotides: TGTGCCAGCTCACCAACTCGGAGCGGGCGGTCCTACGAGCAGTACTTC. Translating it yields CASSPTRSGRSYEQYF.

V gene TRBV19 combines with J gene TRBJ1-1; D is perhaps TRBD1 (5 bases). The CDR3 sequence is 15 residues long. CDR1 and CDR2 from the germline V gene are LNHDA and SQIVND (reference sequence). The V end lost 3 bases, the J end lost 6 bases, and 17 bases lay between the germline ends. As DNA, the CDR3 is TGTGCCAGTAGTATGGGGGACCGAACGCGCCCTGAAGCTTTCTTT. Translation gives CASSMGDRTRPEAFF. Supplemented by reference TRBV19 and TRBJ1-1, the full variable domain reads DGGITQSPKYLFRKEGQNVTLSCEQNLNHDAMYWYRQDPGQGLRLIYYSQIVNDFQKGDIAEGYSVSREKKESFPLTVTSAQKNPTAFYLCASSMGDRTRPEAFFGQGTRLTVV.

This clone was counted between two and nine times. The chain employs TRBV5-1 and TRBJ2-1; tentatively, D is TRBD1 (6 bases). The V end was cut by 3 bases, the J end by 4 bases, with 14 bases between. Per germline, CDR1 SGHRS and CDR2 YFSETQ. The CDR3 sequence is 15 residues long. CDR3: CASSSDSLAYNEQFF. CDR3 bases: TGCGCCAGCAGCTCGGACAGCTTAGCGTACAATGAGCAGTTCTTC.

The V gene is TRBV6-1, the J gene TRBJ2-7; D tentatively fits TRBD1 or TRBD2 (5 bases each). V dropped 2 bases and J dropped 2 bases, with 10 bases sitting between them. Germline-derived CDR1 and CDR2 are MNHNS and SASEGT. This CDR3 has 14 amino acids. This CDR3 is CASSERDAAYEQYF. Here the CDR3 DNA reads TGTGCCAGCAGTGAAAGGGACGCCGCCTACGAGCAGTACTTC.

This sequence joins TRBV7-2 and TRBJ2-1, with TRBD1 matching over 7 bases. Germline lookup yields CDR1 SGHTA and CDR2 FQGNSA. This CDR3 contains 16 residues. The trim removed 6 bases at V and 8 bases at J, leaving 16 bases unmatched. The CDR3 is CASRDSGNRGLDEQFF. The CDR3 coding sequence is TGTGCCAGCAGGGATTCCGGAAACAGGGGCTTGGATGAGCAGTTCTTC. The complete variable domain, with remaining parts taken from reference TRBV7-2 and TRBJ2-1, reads GAGVSQSPSNKVTEKGKDVELRCDPISGHTALYWYRQSLGQGLEFLIYFQGNSAPDKSGLPSDRFSAERTGGSVSTLTIQRTQQEDSAVYLCASRDSGNRGLDEQFFGPGTRLTVL.

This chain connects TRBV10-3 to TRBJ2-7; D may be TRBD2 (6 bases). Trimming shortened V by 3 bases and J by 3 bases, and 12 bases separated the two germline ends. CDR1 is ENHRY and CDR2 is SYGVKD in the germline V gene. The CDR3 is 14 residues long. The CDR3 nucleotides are TGTGCCATCAGTGACTCCGGGACTCGCTACGAGCAGTACTTC. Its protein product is CAISDSGTRYEQYF.

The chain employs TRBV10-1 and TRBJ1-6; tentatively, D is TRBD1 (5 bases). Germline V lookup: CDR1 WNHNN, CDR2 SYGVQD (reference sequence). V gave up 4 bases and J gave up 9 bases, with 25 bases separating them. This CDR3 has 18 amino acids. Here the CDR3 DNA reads TGCGCCAGCAGTGGTACCTCAGGCAGCCCCGGGGGTGGTTCACCCCTCCACTTT. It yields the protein CASSGTSGSPGGGSPLHF.

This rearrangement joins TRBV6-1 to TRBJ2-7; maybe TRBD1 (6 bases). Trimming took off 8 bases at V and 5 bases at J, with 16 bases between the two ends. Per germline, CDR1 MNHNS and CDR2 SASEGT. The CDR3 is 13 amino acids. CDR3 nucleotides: TGTGCCAGCTGGCACAGGGACGCGCACGAGCAGTACTTC. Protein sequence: CASWHRDAHEQYF.

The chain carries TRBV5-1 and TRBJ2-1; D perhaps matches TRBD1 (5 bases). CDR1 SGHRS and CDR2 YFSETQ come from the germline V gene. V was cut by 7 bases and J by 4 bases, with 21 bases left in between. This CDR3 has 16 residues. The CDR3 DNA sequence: TGCGCCAGCTCCTTTGGGGCCTCCGAAGGATACAATGAGCAGTTCTTC. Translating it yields CASSFGASEGYNEQFF.

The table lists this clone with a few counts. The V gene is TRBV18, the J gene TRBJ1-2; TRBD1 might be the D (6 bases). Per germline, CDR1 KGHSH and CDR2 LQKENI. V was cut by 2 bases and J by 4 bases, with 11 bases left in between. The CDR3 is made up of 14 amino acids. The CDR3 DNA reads TGTGCCAGCTCACCAAGACAGGAAACCTATGGCTACACCTTC. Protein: CASSPRQETYGYTF.

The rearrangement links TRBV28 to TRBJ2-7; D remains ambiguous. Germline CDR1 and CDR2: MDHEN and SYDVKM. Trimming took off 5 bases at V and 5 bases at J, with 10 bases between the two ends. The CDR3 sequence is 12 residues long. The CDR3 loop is CASSPWNHEQYF. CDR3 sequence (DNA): TGTGCCAGCAGTCCATGGAACCACGAGCAGTACTTC.

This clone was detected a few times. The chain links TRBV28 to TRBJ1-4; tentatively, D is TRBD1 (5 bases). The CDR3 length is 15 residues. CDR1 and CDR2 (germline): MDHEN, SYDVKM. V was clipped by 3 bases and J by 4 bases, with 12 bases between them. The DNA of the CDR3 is TGTGCCAGCAGTTTCGGGGGTTCGTATAATGAAAAACTGTTTTTT. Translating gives CASSFGGSYNEKLFF.

CDR3 sequence (DNA): TGCGCCAGCAGCTTGGGGGACAGGGACGTAATTGAAGCTTTCTTT. As protein: CASSLGDRDVIEAFF. The chain recombines TRBV5-1 with TRBJ1-1, with 9 bases aligning to TRBD1. CDR1 is SGHRS and CDR2 is YFSETQ in the germline V gene. The CDR3 loop spans 15 amino acids. With V trimmed by 0 bases and J by 7 bases, 7 bases remained unmatched. Using reference TRBV5-1 and TRBJ1-1 for the parts outside the CDR3, the full variable domain is KAGVTQTPRYLIKTRGQQVTLSCSPISGHRSVSWYQQTPGQGLQFLFEYFSETQRNKGNFPGRFSGRQFSNSRSEMNVSTLELGDSALYLCASSLGDRDVIEAFFGQGTRLTVV.

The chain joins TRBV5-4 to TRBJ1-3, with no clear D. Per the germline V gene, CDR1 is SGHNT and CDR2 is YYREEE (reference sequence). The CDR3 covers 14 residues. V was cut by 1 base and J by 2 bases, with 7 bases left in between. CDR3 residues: CASSLYGTGNTIYF. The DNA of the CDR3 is TGTGCCAGCAGCTTGTACGGGACTGGAAACACCATATATTTT.

This CDR3 reads CASSAGTFDYGYTF. CDR3 sequence (DNA): TGCGCCAGCAGTGCCGGGACCTTTGACTATGGCTACACCTTC. The rearrangement joins TRBV10-2 to TRBJ1-2; tentatively, D is TRBD1 (5 bases). Trimming took 4 bases from V and 3 from J, leaving 12 bases between them. From germline, CDR1 is WSHSY and CDR2 SAAADI. The CDR3 is 14 amino acids.

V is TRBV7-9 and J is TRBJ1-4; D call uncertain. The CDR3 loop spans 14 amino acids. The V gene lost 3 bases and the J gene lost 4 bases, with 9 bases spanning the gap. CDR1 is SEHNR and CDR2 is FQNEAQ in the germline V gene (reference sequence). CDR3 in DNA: TGTGCCAGCAGCTTGGGAGATGTTAATGAAAAACTGTTTTTT. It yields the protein CASSLGDVNEKLFF.

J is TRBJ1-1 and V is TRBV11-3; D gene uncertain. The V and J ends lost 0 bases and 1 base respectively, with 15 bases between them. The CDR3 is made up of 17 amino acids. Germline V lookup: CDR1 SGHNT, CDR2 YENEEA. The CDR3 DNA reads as TGTGCCAGCAGCTTAGATCTGGGGAGGGTTAAGAACACTGAAGCTTTCTTT. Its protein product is CASSLDLGRVKNTEAFF.

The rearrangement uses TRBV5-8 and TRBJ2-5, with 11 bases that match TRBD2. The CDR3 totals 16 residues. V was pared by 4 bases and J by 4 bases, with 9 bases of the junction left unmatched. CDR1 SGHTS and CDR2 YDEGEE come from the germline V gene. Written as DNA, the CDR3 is TGTGCCAGCAGCCGCTATAAAGGACTAGCGGGAGAGACCCAGTACTTC. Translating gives CASSRYKGLAGETQYF. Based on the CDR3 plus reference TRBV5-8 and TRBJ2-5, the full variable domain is EAGVTQSPTHLIKTRGQQATLRCSPISGHTSVYWYQQALGLGLQFLLWYDEGEERNRGNFPPRFSGRQFPNYSSELNVNALELEDSALYLCASSRYKGLAGETQYFGPGTRLLVL.

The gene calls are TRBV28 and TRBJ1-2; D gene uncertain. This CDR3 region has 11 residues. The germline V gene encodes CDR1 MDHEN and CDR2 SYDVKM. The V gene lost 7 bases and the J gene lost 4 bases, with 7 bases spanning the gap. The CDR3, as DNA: TGTGCCAGCACGGGCGGCTATGGCTACACCTTC. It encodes CASTGGYGYTF.

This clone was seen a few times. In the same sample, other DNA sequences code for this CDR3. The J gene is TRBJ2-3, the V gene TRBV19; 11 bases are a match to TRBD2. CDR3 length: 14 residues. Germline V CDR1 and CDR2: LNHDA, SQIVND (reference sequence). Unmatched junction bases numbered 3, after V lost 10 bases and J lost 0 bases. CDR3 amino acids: CATRTSGSTDTQYF. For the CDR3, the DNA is TGTGCCACCCGGACTAGCGGGAGCACAGATACGCAGTATTTT.

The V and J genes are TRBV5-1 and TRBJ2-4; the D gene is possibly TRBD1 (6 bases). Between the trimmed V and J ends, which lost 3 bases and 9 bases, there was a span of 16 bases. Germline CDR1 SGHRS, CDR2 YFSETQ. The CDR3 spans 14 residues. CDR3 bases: TGCGCCAGCAGCTATCAGGGGCAAGAGGCCATTCAGTACTTC. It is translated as CASSYQGQEAIQYF.

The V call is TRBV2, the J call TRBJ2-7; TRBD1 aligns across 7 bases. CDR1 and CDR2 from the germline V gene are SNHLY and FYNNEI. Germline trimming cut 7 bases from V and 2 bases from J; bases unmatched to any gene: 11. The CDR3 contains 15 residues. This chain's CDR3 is CASNTPGQKTYEQYF. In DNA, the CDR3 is TGTGCCAGCAATACCCCGGGACAGAAAACCTACGAGCAGTACTTC.

The CDR3 DNA follows: TGTGCCAGCTCTACTAGCGGAAGGACCCAGTACTTC. Its protein is CASSTSGRTQYF. The gene calls are TRBV2 and TRBJ2-5; 8 bases fit TRBD2. Germline-derived CDR1 and CDR2 are SNHLY and FYNNEI. The CDR3 runs 12 residues. V lost 8 bases to trimming and J lost 7 bases; unmatched junction nucleotides: 6.

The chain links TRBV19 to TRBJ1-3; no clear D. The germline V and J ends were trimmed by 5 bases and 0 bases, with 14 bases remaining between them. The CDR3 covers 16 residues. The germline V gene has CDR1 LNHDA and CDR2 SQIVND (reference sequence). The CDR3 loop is CASSPFGGSSGNTIYF. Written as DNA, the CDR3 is TGTGCCAGTAGTCCATTCGGTGGATCCTCTGGAAACACCATATATTTT.

CDR3 nucleotides: TGTGCCAGCAGGGCAGGACAGAACCAAAACATTCAGTACTTC. Translation: CASRAGQNQNIQYF. The chain couples TRBV28 to TRBJ2-4, with D perhaps matching TRBD1 (6 bases). Germline assignment: CDR1 MDHEN and CDR2 SYDVKM. Between the trimmed V and J ends, which lost 6 bases and 5 bases, there was a span of 14 bases. The CDR3 is 14 residues long.

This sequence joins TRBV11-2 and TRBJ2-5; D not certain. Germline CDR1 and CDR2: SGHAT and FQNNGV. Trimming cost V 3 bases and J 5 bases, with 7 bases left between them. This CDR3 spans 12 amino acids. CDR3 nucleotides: TGTGCCAGCAGCTTCCCCCACGAGACCCAGTACTTC. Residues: CASSFPHETQYF.

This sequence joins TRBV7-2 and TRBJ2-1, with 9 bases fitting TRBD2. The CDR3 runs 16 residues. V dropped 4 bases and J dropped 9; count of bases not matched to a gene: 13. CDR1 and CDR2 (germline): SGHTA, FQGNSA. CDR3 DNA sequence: TGTGCCAGCAGCTCCCCTAGCGGGAACCTCTACGGTGAGCAGTTCTTC. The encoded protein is CASSSPSGNLYGEQFF.